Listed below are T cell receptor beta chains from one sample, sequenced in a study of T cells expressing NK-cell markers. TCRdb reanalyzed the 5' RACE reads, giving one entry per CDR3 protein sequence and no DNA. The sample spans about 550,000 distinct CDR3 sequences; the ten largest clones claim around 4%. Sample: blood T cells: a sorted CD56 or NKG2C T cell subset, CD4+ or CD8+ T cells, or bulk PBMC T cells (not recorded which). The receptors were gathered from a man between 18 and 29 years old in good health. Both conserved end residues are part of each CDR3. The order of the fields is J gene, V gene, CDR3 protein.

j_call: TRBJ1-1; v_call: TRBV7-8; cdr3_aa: CASSLARGPNTEAFF
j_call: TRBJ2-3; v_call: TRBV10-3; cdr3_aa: CATLAGAPDTQYF
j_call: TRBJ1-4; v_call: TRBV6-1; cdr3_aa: CASSPLRQGRTNEKLFF
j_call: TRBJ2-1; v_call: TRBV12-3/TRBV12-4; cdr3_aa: CASAPGRPFNEQFF
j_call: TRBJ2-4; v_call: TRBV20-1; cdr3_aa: CSAQKTSGAQYF
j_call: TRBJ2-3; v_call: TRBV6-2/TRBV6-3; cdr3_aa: CASRRGLLVTDTQYF
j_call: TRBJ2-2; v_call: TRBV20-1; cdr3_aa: CSAEKLGGGELFF
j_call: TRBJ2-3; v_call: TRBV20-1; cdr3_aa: CSASPSGRKTDTQYF
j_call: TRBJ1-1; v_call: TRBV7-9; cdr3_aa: CASSFDRTAMNTEAFF
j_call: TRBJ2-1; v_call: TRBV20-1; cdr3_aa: CSASQRVVGHNEQFF
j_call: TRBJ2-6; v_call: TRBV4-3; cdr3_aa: CVSSQEVHAASGANVLTF
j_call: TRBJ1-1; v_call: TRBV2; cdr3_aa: CASSAIREDTEAFF
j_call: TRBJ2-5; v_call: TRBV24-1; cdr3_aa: CATSSSHVETQYF
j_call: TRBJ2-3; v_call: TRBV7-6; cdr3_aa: CASSLVSGPPPDTQYF
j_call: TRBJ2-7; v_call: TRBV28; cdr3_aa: CASSLIGTSFGQYF
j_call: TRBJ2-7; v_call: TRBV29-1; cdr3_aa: CSVTKAGAKGREQYF
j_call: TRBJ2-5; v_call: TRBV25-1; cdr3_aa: CASTPGLAGEETQYF
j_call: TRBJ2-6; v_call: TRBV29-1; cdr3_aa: CSIRDRSSPGANVLTF
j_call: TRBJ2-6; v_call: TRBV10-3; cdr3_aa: CAISDPPRLARTSGANVLTF
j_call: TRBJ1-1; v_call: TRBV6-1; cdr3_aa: CASKGGNTEAFF
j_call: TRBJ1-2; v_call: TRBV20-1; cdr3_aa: CSAPSGTGNHGYTF
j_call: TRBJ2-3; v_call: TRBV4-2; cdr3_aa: CASSQGSGRLAASTDTQYF
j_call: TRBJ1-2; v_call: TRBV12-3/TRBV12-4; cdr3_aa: CASSLGQANYGYTF
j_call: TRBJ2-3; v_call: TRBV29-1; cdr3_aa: CSVETGLAGVGTQYF
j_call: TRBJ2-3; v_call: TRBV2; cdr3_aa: CASSFPGGISTDTQYF
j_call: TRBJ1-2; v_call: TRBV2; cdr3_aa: CASSRTGKGYTF
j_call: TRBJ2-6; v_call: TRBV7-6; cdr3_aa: CASSPDVYGRAGANVLTF
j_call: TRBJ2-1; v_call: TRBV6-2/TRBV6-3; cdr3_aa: CASSYEESSYNEQFF
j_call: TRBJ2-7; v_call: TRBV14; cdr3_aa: CASSHIGQGTSYEQYF
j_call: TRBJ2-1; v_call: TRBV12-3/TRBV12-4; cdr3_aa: CASNQREASYNEQFF
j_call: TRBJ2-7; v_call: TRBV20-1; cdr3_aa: CSALSALSYEQYF
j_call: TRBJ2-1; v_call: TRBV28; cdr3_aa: CASKHRDEQFF
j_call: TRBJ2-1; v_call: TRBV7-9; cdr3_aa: CASSYLGLSSYNEQFF
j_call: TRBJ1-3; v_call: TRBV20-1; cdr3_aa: CSAEDRAGNTIYF
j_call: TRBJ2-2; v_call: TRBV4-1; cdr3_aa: CASSQELGGELFF
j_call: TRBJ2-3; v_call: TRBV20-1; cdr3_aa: CSARVGLSDTQYF
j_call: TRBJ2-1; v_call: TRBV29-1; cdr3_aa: CSGWGMGYNEQFF
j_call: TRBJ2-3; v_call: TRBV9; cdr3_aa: CASSEPAGGRGGVQDTQYF
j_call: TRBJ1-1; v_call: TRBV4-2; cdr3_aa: CASSLHGGAATEAFF
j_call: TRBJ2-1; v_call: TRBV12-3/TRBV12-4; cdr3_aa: CASSLEAFLDEQFF
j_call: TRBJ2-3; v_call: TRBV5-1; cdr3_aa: CASSLNVGGATDTQYF
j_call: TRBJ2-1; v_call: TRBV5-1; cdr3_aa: CASSRRETDEQFF
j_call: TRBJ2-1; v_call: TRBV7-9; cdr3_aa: CASSPPRPGLNEQFF
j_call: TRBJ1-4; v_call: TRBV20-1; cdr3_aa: CSARDRGFSDEKLFF
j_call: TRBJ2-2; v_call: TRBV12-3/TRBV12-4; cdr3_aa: CASSLPLAGGTGELFF
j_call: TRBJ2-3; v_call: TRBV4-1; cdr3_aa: CASSNKREGTDTQYF
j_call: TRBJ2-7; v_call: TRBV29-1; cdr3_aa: CSVMSRGIGYEQYF
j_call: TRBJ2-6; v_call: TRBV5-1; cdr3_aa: CASSPTGYSGANVLTF
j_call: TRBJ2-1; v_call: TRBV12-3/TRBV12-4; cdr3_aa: CASSLGTSGGSEQFF